This T cell receptor beta chain was retrieved from a study of shared clonotypes between healthy human individuals. Broader study findings: In the sorted subsets, rarefaction showed sequencing was incomplete despite large depth.

Generated by immunoSEQ multiplex PCR, the TCRdb table keeps only in-frame clones and is missing some. Of fewer than 1.8 million clones listed, approximately 98.5% are singletons. The CDR3 spans 15 residues. Per the germline V gene, CDR1 is MNHEY and CDR2 is SVGAGI. The ends lost 5 bases at V and 2 bases at J; junction bases unmatched: 6. Remarks on this clone: No antigen is known for it.

J is TRBJ1-2 and V is TRBV6-5; 9 positions agree with TRBD1. The sequencing sample was made of naive CD4+ T cells sorted from blood. This sample's subset: CD45RA+ positively selected. This TCR was recovered from a man between 25 and 39 years old in good health. The CDR3 nucleotides read TGTGCCAGCAGTGGACGGACAGGGGAAAACTATGGCTACACCTTC. It translates to CASSGRTGENYGYTF.